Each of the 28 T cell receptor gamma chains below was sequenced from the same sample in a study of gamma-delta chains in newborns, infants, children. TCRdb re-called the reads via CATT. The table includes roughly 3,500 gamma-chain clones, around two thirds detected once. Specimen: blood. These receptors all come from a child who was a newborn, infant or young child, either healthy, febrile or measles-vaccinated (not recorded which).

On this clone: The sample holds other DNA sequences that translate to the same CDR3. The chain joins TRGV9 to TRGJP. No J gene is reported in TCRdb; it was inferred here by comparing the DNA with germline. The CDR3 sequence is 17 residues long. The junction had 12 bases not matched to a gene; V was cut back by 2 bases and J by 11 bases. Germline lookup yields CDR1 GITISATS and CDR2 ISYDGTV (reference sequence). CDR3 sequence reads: CALWEGQQELGKKIKVF. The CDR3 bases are TGTGCCTTGTGGGAGGGACAGCAGGAGCTGGGCAAAAAAATCAAGGTATTT.

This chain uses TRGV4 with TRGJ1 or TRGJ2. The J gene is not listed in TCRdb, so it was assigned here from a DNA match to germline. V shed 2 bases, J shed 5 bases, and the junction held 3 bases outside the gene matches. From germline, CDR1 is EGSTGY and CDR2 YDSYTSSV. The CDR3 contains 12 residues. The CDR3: CATWDENYKKLF. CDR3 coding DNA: TGTGCCACCTGGGATGAGAATTATAAGAAACTCTTT.

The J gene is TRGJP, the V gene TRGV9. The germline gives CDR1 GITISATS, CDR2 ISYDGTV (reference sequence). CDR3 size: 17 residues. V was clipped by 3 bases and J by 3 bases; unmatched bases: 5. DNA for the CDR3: TGTGCCTTGTGGGAGACGAAGCAAGAGTTGGGCAAAAAAATCAAGGTATTT. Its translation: CALWETKQELGKKIKVF.

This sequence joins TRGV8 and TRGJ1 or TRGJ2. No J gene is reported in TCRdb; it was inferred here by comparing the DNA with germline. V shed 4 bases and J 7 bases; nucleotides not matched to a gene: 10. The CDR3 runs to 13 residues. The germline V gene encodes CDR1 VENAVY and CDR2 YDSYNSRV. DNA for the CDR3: TGTGCCACCTGGGAGAGGCTGGGCTATAAGAAACTCTTT. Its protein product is CATWERLGYKKLF.

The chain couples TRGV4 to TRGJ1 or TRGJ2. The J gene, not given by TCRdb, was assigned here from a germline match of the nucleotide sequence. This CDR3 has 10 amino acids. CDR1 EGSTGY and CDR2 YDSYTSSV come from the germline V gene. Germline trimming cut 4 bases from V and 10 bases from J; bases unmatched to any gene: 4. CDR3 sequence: CATWEGKKLF. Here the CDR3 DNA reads TGTGCCACCTGGGAGGGGAAGAAACTCTTT.

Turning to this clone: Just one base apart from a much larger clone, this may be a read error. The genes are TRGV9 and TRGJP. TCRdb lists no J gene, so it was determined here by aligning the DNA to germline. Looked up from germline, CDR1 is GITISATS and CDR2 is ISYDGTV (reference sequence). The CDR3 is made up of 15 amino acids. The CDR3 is CALWDEELGKKVKVF. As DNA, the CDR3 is TGTGCCTTGTGGGACGAAGAGTTGGGCAAAAAAGTCAAGGTATTT.

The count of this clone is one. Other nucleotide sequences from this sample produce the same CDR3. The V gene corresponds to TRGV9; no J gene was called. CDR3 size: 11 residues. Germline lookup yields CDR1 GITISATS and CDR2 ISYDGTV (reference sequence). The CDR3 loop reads CALWEVRKKLF. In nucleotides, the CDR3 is TGTGCCTTGTGGGAGGTGCGGAAGAAACTCTTC.

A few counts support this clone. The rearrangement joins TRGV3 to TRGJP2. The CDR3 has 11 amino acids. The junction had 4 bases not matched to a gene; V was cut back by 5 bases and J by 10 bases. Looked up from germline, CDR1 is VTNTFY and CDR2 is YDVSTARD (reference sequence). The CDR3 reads CATWVAWIKTF. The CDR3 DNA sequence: TGTGCCACCTGGGTGGCTTGGATCAAGACGTTT.

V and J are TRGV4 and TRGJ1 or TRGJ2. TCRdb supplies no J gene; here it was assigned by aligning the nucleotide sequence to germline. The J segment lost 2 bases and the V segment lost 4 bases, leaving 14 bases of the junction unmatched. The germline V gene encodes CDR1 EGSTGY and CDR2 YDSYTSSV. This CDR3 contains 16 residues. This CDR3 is CATWDFTDRDYYKKLF. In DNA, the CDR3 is TGTGCCACCTGGGACTTTACGGACCGGGATTATTATAAGAAACTCTTT.

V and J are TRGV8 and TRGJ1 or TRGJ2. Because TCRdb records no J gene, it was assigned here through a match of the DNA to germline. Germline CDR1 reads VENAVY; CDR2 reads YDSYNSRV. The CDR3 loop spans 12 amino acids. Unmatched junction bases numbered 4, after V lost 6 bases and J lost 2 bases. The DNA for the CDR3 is TGTGCCACCTGGACGCATTATTATAAGAAACTCTTT. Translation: CATWTHYYKKLF.

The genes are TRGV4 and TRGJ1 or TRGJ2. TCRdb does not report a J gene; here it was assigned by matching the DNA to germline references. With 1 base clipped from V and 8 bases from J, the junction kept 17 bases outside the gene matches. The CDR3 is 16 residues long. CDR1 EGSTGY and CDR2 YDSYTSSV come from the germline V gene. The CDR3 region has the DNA TGTGCCACCTGGGATGGCGCTCAGTTTGATGTTGATAAGAAACTCTTT. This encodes CATWDGAQFDVDKKLF.

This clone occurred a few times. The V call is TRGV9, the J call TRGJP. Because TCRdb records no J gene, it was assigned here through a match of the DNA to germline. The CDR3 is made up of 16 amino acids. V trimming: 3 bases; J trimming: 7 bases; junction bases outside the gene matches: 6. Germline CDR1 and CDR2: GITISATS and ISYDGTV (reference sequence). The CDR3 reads CALWEPQELGKKIKVF. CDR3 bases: TGTGCCTTGTGGGAGCCCCAGGAGTTGGGCAAAAAAATCAAGGTATTT.

The DNA of the CDR3 is TGTGCCACCTGGGATTGGTTGAGAATCAAGACGTTT. The encoded protein is CATWDWLRIKTF. The J gene is TRGJP2, the V gene TRGV4. TCRdb is silent on the J gene; assignment here came from matching the DNA to germline. Per the germline V gene, CDR1 is EGSTGY and CDR2 is YDSYTSSV. The CDR3 is 12 amino acids. After removal of 3 bases from V and 14 bases from J, the junction contained 9 bases not matched to a gene.

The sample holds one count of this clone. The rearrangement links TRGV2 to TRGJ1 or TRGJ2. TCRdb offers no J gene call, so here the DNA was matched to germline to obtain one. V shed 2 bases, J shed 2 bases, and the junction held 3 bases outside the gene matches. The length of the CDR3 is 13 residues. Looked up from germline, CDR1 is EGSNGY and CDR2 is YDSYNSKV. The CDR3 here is CATWDADYYKKLF. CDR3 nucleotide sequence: TGTGCCACCTGGGACGCGGATTATTATAAGAAACTCTTT.

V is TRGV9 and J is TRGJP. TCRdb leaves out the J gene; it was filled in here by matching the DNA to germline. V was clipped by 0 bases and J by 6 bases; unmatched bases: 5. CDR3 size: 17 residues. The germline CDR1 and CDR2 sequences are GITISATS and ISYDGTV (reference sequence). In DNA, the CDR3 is TGTGCCTTGTGGGAGGTGGCTGGAGAGTTGGGCAAAAAAATCAAGGTATTT. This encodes CALWEVAGELGKKIKVF.

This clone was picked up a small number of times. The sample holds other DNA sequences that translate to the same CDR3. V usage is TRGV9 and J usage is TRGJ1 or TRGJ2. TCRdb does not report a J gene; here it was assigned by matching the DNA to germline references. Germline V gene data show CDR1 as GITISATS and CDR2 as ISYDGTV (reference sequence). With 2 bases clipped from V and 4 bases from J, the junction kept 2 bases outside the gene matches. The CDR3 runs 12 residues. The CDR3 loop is CALWEAYYKKLF. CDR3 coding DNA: TGTGCCTTGTGGGAGGCCTATTATAAGAAACTCTTT.

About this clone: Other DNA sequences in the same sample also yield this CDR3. The CDR3 loop reads CATWDRRSSDWIKTF. CDR3 nucleotides: TGTGCCACCTGGGACCGGAGGAGTAGTGATTGGATCAAGACGTTT. The chain employs TRGV8 and TRGJP2. Here the J gene was assigned by germline matching of the DNA, as TCRdb has none. The CDR3 covers 15 residues. After removal of 4 bases from V and 2 bases from J, the junction contained 7 bases not matched to a gene. Germline values: CDR1 VENAVY, CDR2 YDSYNSRV.

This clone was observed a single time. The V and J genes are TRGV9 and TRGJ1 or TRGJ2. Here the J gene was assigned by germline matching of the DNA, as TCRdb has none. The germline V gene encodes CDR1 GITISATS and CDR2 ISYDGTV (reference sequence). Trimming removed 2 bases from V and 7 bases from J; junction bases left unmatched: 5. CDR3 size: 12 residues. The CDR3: CALWEAEYKKLF. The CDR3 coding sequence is TGTGCCTTGTGGGAGGCGGAGTATAAGAAACTCTTT.

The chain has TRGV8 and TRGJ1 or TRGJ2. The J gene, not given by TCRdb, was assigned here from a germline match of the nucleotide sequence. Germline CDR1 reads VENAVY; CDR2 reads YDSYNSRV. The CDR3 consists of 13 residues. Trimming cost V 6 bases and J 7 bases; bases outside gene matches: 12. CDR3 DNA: TGTGCCACCTGGTTTGGATCATGGTATAAGAAACTCTTT. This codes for CATWFGSWYKKLF.

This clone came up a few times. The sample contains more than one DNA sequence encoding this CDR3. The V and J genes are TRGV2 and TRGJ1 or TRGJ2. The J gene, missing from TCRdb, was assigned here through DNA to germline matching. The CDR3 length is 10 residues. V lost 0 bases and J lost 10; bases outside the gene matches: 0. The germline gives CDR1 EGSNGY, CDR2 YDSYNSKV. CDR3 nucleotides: TGTGCCACCTGGGACGGGAAGAAACTCTTT. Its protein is CATWDGKKLF.

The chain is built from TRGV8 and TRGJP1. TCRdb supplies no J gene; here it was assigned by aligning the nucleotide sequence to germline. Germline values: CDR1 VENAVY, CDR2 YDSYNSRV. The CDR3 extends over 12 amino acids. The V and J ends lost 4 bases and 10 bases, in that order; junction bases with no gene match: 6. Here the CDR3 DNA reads TGTGCCACCTGGGACGGAACTTGGTTCAAGATATTT. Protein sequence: CATWDGTWFKIF.

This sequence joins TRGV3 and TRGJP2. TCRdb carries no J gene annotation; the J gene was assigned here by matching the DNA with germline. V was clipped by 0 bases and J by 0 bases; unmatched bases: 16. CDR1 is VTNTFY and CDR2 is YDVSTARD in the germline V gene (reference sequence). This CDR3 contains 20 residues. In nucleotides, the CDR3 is TGTGCCACCTGGGACAGGGAAAATGAAAGTCACTATAGTAGTGATTGGATCAAGACGTTT. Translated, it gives CATWDRENESHYSSDWIKTF.

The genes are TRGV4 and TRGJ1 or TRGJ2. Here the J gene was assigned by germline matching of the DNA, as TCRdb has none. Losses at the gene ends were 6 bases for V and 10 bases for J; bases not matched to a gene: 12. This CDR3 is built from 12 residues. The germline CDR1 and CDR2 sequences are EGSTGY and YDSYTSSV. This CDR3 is CATWYGLWKKLF. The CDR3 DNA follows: TGTGCCACCTGGTACGGGCTGTGGAAGAAACTCTTT.

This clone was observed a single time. DNA for the CDR3: TGTGCCACCTGGGAAAACGGGTATAAGAAACTCTTT. Protein sequence: CATWENGYKKLF. The gene calls are TRGV4 and TRGJ1 or TRGJ2. No J segment appears in TCRdb, so it was assigned here by matching the sequence to germline. CDR1 EGSTGY and CDR2 YDSYTSSV come from the germline V gene. With V trimmed by 4 bases and J by 7 bases, 7 bases remained unmatched. The CDR3 has 12 residues.

The CDR3: CALWVPSELGKKIKVF. The CDR3 coding sequence is TGTGCCTTGTGGGTTCCCTCCGAGTTGGGCAAAAAAATCAAGGTATTT. V gene TRGV9 combines with J gene TRGJP. The J gene is absent in TCRdb and was assigned here via DNA matching to germline. This CDR3 spans 16 amino acids. V was pared by 5 bases and J by 7 bases, with 8 bases of the junction left unmatched. The germline CDR1 and CDR2 sequences are GITISATS and ISYDGTV (reference sequence).

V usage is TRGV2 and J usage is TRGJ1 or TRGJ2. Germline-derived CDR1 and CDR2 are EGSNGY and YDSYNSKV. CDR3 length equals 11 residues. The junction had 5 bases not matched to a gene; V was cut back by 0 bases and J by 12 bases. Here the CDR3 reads CATWDGPAKLF. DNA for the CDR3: TGTGCCACCTGGGACGGGCCTGCGAAACTCTTT.

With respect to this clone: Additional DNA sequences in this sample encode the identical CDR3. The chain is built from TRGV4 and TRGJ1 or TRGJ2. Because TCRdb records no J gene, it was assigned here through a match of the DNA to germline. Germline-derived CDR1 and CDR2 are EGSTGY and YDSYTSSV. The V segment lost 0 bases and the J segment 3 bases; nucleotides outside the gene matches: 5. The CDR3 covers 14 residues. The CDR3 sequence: CATWDGPGYYKKLF. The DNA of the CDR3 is TGTGCCACCTGGGATGGGCCGGGTTATTATAAGAAACTCTTT.

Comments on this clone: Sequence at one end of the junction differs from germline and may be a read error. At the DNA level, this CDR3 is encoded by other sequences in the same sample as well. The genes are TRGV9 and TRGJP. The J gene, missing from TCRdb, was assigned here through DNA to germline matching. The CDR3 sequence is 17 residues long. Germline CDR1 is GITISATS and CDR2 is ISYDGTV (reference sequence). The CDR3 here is CALWENKQELGKKIKVF. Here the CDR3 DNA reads TGCGCCTTGTGGGAGAATAAGCAAGAGTTGGGCAAAAAAATCAAGGTATTT.